This T cell receptor (beta chain) was sequenced for a study of T cell changes during pregnancy in multiple sclerosis (dated by TCRdb to 2018 to 2020). For context, the study as a whole: The study examined how the T cell repertoire changed over the course of pregnancy in women with multiple sclerosis.

Comment on this clone: It has no known antigen specificity. The record has no base qualities; no much larger clone is one base away.

From its cysteine to its phenylalanine, the CDR3 spans 14 amino acids. Only CDR3 DNA is held: 42 bases, read in frame from base 1. Trimming leaves V shorter by 5 bases and J shorter by 0 bases, with the junction holding 0 bases beyond the gene matches. The germline V gene yields MRHNA for CDR1 and SNTAGT for CDR2. The protocol used for the library was the immunoSEQ multiplex PCR assay. TCRdb provides this immuneACCESS table in a form limited to in-frame rearrangements. Some clones are lacking; in checked studies, under half of them reflect an unresolved V gene, and why the rest are absent is not known. A total of about 49,000 clones appear in this sample, more than 85% of them only once. The top ten clonotypes cover 5.5% to 7.5% of the sample.

The sequence links TRBV6-4 to TRBJ2-1, with 8 bases aligning to TRBD2. The input for sequencing was CD8+ T cells from peripheral blood mononuclear cells, taken in the first trimester of pregnancy. The clonotype originates from a female donor with multiple sclerosis, enrolled in a pregnancy study. The CDR3 amino acid sequence is: CASSSGSSYNEQFF. The nucleotides are TGTGCCAGCAGTAGCGGGAGCTCCTACAATGAGCAGTTCTTC.